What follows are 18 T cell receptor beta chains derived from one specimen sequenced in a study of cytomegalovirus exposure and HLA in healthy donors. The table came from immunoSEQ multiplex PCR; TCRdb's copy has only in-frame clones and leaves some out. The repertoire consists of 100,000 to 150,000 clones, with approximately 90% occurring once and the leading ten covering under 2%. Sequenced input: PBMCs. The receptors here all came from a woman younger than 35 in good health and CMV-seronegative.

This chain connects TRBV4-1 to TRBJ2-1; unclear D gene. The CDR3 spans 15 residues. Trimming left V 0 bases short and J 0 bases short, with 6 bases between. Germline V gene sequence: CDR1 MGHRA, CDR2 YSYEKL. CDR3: CASSQEEISYNEQFF. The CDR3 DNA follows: TGCGCCAGCAGCCAAGAAGAGATCTCCTACAATGAGCAGTTCTTC.

The DNA of the CDR3 is TGCAGCGCACCTAGCGGAAACTCCTACAATGAGCAGTTCTTC. Translation gives CSAPSGNSYNEQFF. The V call is TRBV29-1, the J call TRBJ2-1; 7 bases line up with TRBD2. With V trimmed by 7 bases and J by 0 bases, 6 bases remained unmatched. CDR3 length: 14 residues. Germline V lookup: CDR1 SQVTM, CDR2 ANQGSEA.

For the CDR3, the DNA is TGCGCCAGCAGCTTAAGCGGCTATTCCTACGAGCAGTACTTC. This encodes CASSLSGYSYEQYF. The V gene is TRBV5-1, the J gene TRBJ2-7; a possible D gene is TRBD2 (5 bases). V lost 2 bases, J lost 1 base, and 10 bases lay in between. CDR1 is SGHRS, CDR2 YFSETQ, per germline. CDR3 length equals 14 residues. The whole variable domain, filled in from reference TRBV5-1 and TRBJ2-7, reads KAGVTQTPRYLIKTRGQQVTLSCSPISGHRSVSWYQQTPGQGLQFLFEYFSETQRNKGNFPGRFSGRQFSNSRSEMNVSTLELGDSALYLCASSLSGYSYEQYFGPGTRLTVT.

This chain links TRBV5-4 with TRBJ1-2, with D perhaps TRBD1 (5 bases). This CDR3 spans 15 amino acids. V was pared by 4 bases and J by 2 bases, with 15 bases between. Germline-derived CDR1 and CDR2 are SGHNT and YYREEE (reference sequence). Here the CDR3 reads CASSPQSGGNYGYTF. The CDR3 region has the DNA TGTGCCAGCAGCCCGCAGTCCGGGGGGAACTATGGCTACACCTTC.

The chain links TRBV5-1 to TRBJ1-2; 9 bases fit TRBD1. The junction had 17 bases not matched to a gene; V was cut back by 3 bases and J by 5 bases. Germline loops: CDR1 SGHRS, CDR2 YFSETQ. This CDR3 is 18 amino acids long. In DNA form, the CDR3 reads TGCGCCAGCAGCTCCCCCGCGGACAGGGGCGGCGAGGGATATGGCTACACCTTC. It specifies CASSSPADRGGEGYGYTF.

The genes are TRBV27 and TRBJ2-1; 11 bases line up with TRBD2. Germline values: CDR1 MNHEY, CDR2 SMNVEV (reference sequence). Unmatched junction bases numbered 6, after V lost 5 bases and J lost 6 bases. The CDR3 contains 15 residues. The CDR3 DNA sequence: TGTGCCAGCAGTCCAGGGACTAGCGGCACCAATGAGCAGTTCTTC. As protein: CASSPGTSGTNEQFF.

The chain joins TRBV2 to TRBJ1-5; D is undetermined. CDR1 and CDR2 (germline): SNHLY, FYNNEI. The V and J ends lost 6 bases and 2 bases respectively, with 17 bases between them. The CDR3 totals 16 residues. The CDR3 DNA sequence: TGTGCCAGCAGCCCCAGACGGGGTTGGGGCAATCAGCCCCAGCATTTT. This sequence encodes CASSPRRGWGNQPQHF.

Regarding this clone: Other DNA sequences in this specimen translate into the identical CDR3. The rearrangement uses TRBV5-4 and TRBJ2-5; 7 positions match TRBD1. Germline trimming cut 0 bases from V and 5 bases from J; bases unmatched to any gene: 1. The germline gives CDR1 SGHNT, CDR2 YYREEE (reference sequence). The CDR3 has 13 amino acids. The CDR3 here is CASSLDRGETQYF. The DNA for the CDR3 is TGTGCCAGCAGCTTGGACAGGGGTGAGACCCAGTACTTC.

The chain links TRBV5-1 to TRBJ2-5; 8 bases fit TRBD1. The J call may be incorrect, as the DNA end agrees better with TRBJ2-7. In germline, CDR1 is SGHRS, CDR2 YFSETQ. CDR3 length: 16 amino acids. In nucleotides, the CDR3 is TGCGCCAGCAGCTTGGCCAGGGACAGGAACGCCTACGAGCAGTACTTC. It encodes CASSLARDRNAYEQYF.

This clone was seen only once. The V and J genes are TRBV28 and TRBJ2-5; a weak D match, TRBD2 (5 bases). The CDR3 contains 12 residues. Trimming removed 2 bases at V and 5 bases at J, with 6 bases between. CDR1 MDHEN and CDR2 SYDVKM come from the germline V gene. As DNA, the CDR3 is TGTGCCAGCAGTTTACCGGGGGAGACCCAGTACTTC. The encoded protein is CASSLPGETQYF.

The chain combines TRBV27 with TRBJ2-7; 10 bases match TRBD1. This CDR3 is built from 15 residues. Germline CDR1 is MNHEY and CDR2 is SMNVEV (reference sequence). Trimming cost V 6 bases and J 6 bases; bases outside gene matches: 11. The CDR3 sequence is CASSPRGDRGSEQYF. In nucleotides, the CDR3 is TGTGCCAGCAGCCCACGGGGGGACAGGGGTAGCGAGCAGTACTTC.

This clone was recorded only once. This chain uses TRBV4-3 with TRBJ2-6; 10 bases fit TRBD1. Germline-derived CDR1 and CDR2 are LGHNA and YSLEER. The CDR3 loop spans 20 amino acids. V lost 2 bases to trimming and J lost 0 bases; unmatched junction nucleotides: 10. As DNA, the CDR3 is TGCGCCAGCAGCCAATTCTTCTGGAGGGACAGGGGCTCTGGGGCCAACGTCCTGACTTTC. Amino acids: CASSQFFWRDRGSGANVLTF.

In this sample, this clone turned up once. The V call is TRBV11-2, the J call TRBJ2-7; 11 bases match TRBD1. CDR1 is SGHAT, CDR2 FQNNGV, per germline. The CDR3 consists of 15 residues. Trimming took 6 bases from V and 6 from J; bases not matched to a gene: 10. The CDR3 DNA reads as TGTGCCAGCAGAGGTAGTGCGGACAGGGGGCTCGAGCAGTACTTC. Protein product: CASRGSADRGLEQYF.

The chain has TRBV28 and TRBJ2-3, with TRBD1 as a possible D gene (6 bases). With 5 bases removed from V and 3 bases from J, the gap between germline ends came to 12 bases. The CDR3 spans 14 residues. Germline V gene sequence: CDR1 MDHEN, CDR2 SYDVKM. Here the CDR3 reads CASSVVDRTDTQYF. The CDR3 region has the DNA TGTGCCAGCAGTGTCGTAGACAGGACAGATACGCAGTATTTT. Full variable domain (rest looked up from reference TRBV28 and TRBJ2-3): DVKVTQSSRYLVKRTGEKVFLECVQDMDHENMFWYRQDPGLGLRLIYFSYDVKMKEKGDIPEGYSVSREKKERFSLILESASTNQTSMYLCASSVVDRTDTQYFGPGTRLTVL.

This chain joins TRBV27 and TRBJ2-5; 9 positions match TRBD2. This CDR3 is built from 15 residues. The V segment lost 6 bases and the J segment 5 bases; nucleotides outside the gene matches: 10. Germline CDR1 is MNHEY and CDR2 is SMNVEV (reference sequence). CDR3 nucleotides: TGTGCCAGCAGCCCGACTAGCGGAGTGGGGGAGACCCAGTACTTC. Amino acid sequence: CASSPTSGVGETQYF.

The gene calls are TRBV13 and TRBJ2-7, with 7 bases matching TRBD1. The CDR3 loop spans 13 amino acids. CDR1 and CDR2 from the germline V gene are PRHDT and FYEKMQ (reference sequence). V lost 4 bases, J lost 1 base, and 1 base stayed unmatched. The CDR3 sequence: CASSSGQSYEQYF. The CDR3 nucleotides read TGTGCCAGCAGCTCGGGACAGTCCTACGAGCAGTACTTC.

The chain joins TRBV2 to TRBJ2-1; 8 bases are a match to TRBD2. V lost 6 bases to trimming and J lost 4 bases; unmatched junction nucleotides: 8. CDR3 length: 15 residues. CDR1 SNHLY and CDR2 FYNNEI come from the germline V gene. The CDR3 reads CASSWSGGSYNEQFF. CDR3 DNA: TGTGCCAGCAGCTGGAGCGGGGGTTCTTACAATGAGCAGTTCTTC.

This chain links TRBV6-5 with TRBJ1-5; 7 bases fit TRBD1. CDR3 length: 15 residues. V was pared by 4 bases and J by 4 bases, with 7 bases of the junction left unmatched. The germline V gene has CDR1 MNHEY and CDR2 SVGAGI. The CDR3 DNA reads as TGTGCCAGCAGTTTTCAACAGGGGATAAATCAGCCCCAGCATTTT. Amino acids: CASSFQQGINQPQHF.